This TCR beta chain was observed in a study of blood T cell repertoires in COVID-19. Turning to the study itself: PBMCs, B-cell-depleted T cells, or T cells provided the cDNA or gDNA that made up the material.

This table comes from immunoSEQ multiplex PCR, and its TCRdb copy is limited to in-frame clones, with some not included. In the table there are roughly 320,000 clones, 90% to 95% of which are singletons. Trimming cost V 7 bases and J 4 bases, with 14 bases left between them. Germline CDR1 reads MNHEY; CDR2 reads SVGAGI. The CDR3 is 15 residues long. Participant age was about 18 to 89 years, and participants resided in fewer than 30 US areas. Participants had their cohort set by participant-reported clinical history. Sequenced input: PBMCs or T cells enriched from blood (not recorded which). This clonotype was obtained from a woman in her 30s who had been exposed to COVID-19. The V call is TRBV6-5, the J call TRBJ1-6; maybe TRBD1 (5 bases). The CDR3 DNA reads TGTGCCAGCAAGGGGACCGGGGGTTATAATTCACCCCTCCACTTT. Amino acids: CASKGTGGYNSPLHF.